This TCR beta chain is from a study of OX40 agonist ivuxolimab in advanced cancers. Study information: Partial responses occurred in three patients (one hepatocellular carcinoma, two cutaneous melanoma).

Sequenced by immunoSEQ multiplex PCR; TCRdb stores in-frame clones only, minus some. This sample has around 26,000 clones; about three quarters occur once, and the top ten carry approximately 14%. With regard to this clone: Its antigen is as yet unknown.

The study's findings and limits: Among the lowest levels of clonal expansion were found in partial responders at 0.1-3.0 mg/kg. Dose levels from 0.1 to 3.0 mg/kg saw CD4+ and CD8+ blood T cells expand clonally by week 6.

Peripheral blood came from all dose cohorts at three timepoints. V trimming: 3 bases; J trimming: 5 bases; junction bases outside the gene matches: 13. The CDR3 loop spans 17 amino acids. The germline gives CDR1 SGHVS, CDR2 FQNEAQ. Sequenced here: CD4+ or CD8+ T cells sorted from blood, sampled in a trial of the OX40 agonist ivuxolimab. This clonotype was obtained from an adult with an advanced solid tumor such as melanoma, head and neck, liver or kidney cancer. J is TRBJ1-5 and V is TRBV7-8; 7 positions match TRBD1. Here the CDR3 reads CASSFQNARGGHQPQHF. The CDR3 coding sequence is TGTGCCAGCAGCTTTCAGAACGCCAGGGGGGGTCATCAGCCCCAGCATTTT.